This entry is about one T cell receptor beta chain. The table lists this clonotype with many counts. The antigen it binds to is not known. No much larger clone exists at a distance of one base, and base qualities are not known. These data are taken from a study of human T cells and chemical hapten exposure (dated by TCRdb to the early 2020s). Looking at the study overall: For sensitization, 2% DPC in acetone was applied to a 2 cm by 2 cm area of upper inner arm skin. Patients additionally received weekly therapeutic DPC doses to the scalp throughout the roughly 25-week study period. Patch testing was performed on the upper back with Finn chambers containing 0.01% DPC, and the patch tests were scored after 6 days according to International Contact Dermatitis Research Group standards. The patient cohort, mostly female, included alopecia areata with under or over 50% scalp involvement, alopecia totalis and alopecia universalis. Libraries were pooled for sequencing, and per-sample TCR yields varied mainly because of small differences in library volumes within the pool. This study followed changes in the peripheral blood TCR repertoire in vivo during primary and secondary sensitization of alopecia patients to the hapten diphenylcyclopropenone (DPC). Blood samples were taken from patients before sensitization (week 0) and then at 2, 6 and about 24 weeks after DPC sensitization. Blood for TCR sequencing was provided by twenty-nine alopecia patients at one to four time points (pre-sensitization, 2, 6 and 24 weeks).

Explained via the paper, the time point label denotes: pre-sensitization, week 0. The sample's treatment or condition label is to be understood as: therapeutic diphenylcyclopropenone sensitization with weekly scalp DPC. Blood at each patch-test visit was drawn before the patch test was applied. Patients were eligible if aged 18 to 70, diagnosed with alopecia and judged suitable for DPC therapy, and pregnant patients were excluded. Total RNA was extracted from unfractionated whole blood that had been collected in Tempus Blood RNA tubes. The CDR3 holds 14 amino acids from the cysteine to the phenylalanine. The only DNA kept is the CDR3, 42 bases in frame from the first base. V trim: 5 bases; J trim: 7 bases; unmatched bases: 6. Taken from the germline V gene, the CDR1 and CDR2 loops are MDHEN and SYDVKM. Points the paper makes about the study in general: Patch test score correlated positively with the number of PT1 expanded TCRs, reaching significance at thresholds 8, 16 and 32 but not at 4. After repeated subsampling, the strength of the expansion versus patch-test correlation and the threshold at which it became significant changed. Compared with pre-sensitization or healthy control sets, expanded TCRs formed significantly more large CDR3 similarity clusters, which is consistent with antigen-driven responses. The number of TCRs above 1 in 1000 frequency did not change with DPC sensitization; there was no evidence of global repertoire structure alterations. Alopecia, a presumed autoimmune disease, was present in all patients, so the immune response of the patients might differ from that of healthy individuals.

The library came from RACE. The run used a NextSeq 500. During library preparation, unique molecular identifiers were attached to individual cDNA molecules so that TCRs could be counted quantitatively and reproducibly. From each blood RNA sample, both TCR alpha and TCR beta chains were sequenced. The original methods were these. A median of approximately 100,000 TCRs per sample was observed, with a range of roughly 20,000 to 700,000. The Decombinator software suite was used to annotate the V, J and CDR3 of the TCR reads. Every sample was subsampled to the same number of TCRs (28,000) for the PS versus PT1 abundance plots. TCRs were defined as expanded if absent before sensitization and observed at least eight times at the 2-week time point. The public reads were run again by TCRdb, first through fastp at Q25 and then through MiXCR, and only productive beta chains were kept. Rows matching on CDR3 protein sequence are summarized as one entry with the most common DNA and genes. The V and J calls shown here were made by TCRdb, not taken from the authors' results. The sample records a few hundred thousand distinct CDR3 sequences, about 9.4% of which are singletons. The top ten clonotypes cover approximately 2.3% of the sample.

The source was whole blood, collected in connection with sensitization to the hapten diphenylcyclopropenone (DPC). The sequence joins TRBV28 to TRBJ2-3, and TRBD1 matches 10 of the central bases. This clonotype was sampled from a woman aged 40-49 years with alopecia areata. Some clones in this sample may be carry-over from other donors' samples. CDR3 reads: CASSPGQGSNTQYF. In nucleotide form, the sequence is TGTGCCAGCAGTCCGGGACAGGGGTCAAATACGCAGTATTTT.